The 29 T cell receptor beta chains presented below share a single source sample, sequenced in a study of blood T cell repertoires in COVID-19. TCRdb's table, derived via immunoSEQ multiplex PCR, lists solely in-frame clones and lacks some. The sample yields a few hundred thousand clones, 88% seen once. The source material was PBMCs or T cells enriched from blood (not recorded which). All receptors come from a woman aged 18-29 years who had recovered from COVID-19.

The chain couples TRBV6-5 to TRBJ1-6, with 9 positions matching TRBD1. Germline V gives CDR1 MNHEY, CDR2 SVGAGI. The junction had 4 bases not matched to a gene; V was cut back by 5 bases and J by 8 bases. CDR3 size: 14 residues. Here the CDR3 DNA reads TGTGCCAGCAGTACCGGGACAGGGTATTCACCCCTCCACTTT. It encodes CASSTGTGYSPLHF.

The chain joins TRBV28 to TRBJ1-3; D gene uncertain. The CDR3 runs to 11 residues. Per germline, CDR1 MDHEN and CDR2 SYDVKM. Trimming removed 6 bases at V and 11 bases at J, with 11 bases between. CDR3 DNA sequence: TGTGCCAGCAGCCCGGGAACCCCCATATATTTT. Its protein is CASSPGTPIYF.

The sample holds a few counts of this clone. The same CDR3 is also encoded by other DNA sequences in this sample. V and J are TRBV9 and TRBJ1-5; 9 nucleotides align to TRBD1. Trimming took 2 bases from V and 4 from J; bases not matched to a gene: 4. CDR1 is SGDLS, CDR2 YYNGEE, per germline. The CDR3 runs to 15 residues. CDR3 region: CASSVGQGGNQPQHF. The CDR3, as DNA: TGTGCCAGCAGCGTGGGACAGGGTGGGAATCAGCCCCAGCATTTT.

The V gene is TRBV7-3, the J gene TRBJ2-6; weak D call: TRBD1 (5 bases). CDR3 length equals 19 residues. Germline lookup yields CDR1 SGHTA and CDR2 FQGTGA. V lost 1 base, J lost 2 bases, and 18 bases lay in between. CDR3 protein: CASSLMSAGSMAGANVLTF. The CDR3 bases are TGTGCCAGCAGCTTAATGTCGGCAGGGTCAATGGCTGGGGCCAACGTCCTGACTTTC.

The gene calls are TRBV19 and TRBJ2-7, with a tentative D call TRBD1 (6 bases). This CDR3 has 14 residues. CDR1 LNHDA and CDR2 SQIVND come from the germline V gene (reference sequence). With 5 bases removed from V and 0 bases from J, the gap between germline ends came to 11 bases. As DNA, the CDR3 is TGTGCCAGTAGTGTCACAGGGATCTCCTACGAGCAGTACTTC. It encodes CASSVTGISYEQYF.

This chain connects TRBV7-9 to TRBJ1-1; D is ambiguous. This CDR3 has 13 residues. V lost 1 base, J lost 8 bases, and 11 bases lay in between. Germline lookup yields CDR1 SEHNR and CDR2 FQNEAQ (reference sequence). The CDR3 sequence is CASSLESVREAFF. The DNA for the CDR3 is TGTGCCAGCAGCTTAGAGTCGGTGCGGGAAGCTTTCTTT.

This chain uses TRBV7-3 with TRBJ2-1, with TRBD1 matching 7 bases. The CDR3 extends over 15 amino acids. V trimming: 4 bases; J trimming: 8 bases; junction bases outside the gene matches: 11. CDR1 is SGHTA, CDR2 FQGTGA, per germline. The CDR3 protein is CASSSTGTEAYEQFF. CDR3 DNA: TGTGCCAGCAGCTCCACCGGGACAGAGGCTTATGAGCAGTTCTTC.

The V call is TRBV5-1, the J call TRBJ1-3; TRBD1 matches at 7 bases. The CDR3 is made up of 18 amino acids. V trimming: 4 bases; J trimming: 0 bases; junction bases outside the gene matches: 13. Germline CDR1 and CDR2: SGHRS and YFSETQ. In nucleotides, the CDR3 is TGCGCCAGCAGCCCCGACCGGGACAGAAAATTCTCTGGAAACACCATATATTTT. Translated: CASSPDRDRKFSGNTIYF.

V usage is TRBV3-1 (or the pseudogene TRBV3-2) and J usage is TRBJ1-6, with D perhaps TRBD1 (6 bases). Trimming cost V 0 bases and J 10 bases, with 13 bases left between them. Germline V gene data show CDR1 as LGHDT and CDR2 as YNNKEL (reference sequence). This CDR3 has 15 amino acids. The CDR3 nucleotides are TGTGCCAGCAGCCAAGATCCAGGGGTTGGGTCACCCCTCCACTTT. Translation gives CASSQDPGVGSPLHF.

The J gene is TRBJ1-1, the V gene TRBV19, with D uncertain. CDR3 length equals 15 residues. In germline, CDR1 is LNHDA, CDR2 SQIVND (reference sequence). The V gene lost 5 bases and the J gene lost 0 bases, with 13 bases spanning the gap. Here the CDR3 DNA reads TGTGCCAGTAGTGCTGGAGATCAGTTGAACACTGAAGCTTTCTTT. It codes for CASSAGDQLNTEAFF.

The chain has TRBV5-1 and TRBJ2-3; 11 nucleotides line up with TRBD2. The junction had 10 bases not matched to a gene; V was cut back by 4 bases and J by 3 bases. This CDR3 spans 17 amino acids. Germline V lookup: CDR1 SGHRS, CDR2 YFSETQ. The CDR3 region is CASSTGASGGITDTQYF. CDR3 nucleotides: TGCGCCAGCAGCACAGGTGCTAGCGGGGGGATTACAGATACGCAGTATTTT.

The chain is built from TRBV5-1 and TRBJ2-4, with a weak D call TRBD2 (6 bases). The CDR3 has 15 amino acids. Trimming removed 4 bases at V and 1 base at J, with 12 bases between. Per germline, CDR1 SGHRS and CDR2 YFSETQ. CDR3 loop: CASSPFGGAKNIQYF. The CDR3 DNA follows: TGCGCCAGCAGCCCGTTTGGGGGGGCCAAAAACATTCAGTACTTC.

This sequence joins TRBV5-5 and TRBJ1-1; D is undetermined. The CDR3 has 16 amino acids. CDR1 SGHKS and CDR2 YYEKEE come from the germline V gene (reference sequence). The germline V and J ends were trimmed by 4 bases and 1 base, with 17 bases remaining between them. This chain's CDR3 is CASSLVRVPRNTEAFF. CDR3 DNA: TGTGCCAGCAGCCTCGTGCGGGTCCCCAGGAACACTGAAGCTTTCTTT.

The V call is TRBV27, the J call TRBJ2-4; 7 nucleotides align to TRBD1. The V gene end was trimmed by 3 bases and the J gene end by 2 bases; junction bases not matched to a gene: 4. The CDR3 is 15 amino acids. Germline-derived CDR1 and CDR2 are MNHEY and SMNVEV (reference sequence). The CDR3 nucleotides read TGTGCCAGCAGTTTGCTACAGGGGCCCAAAAACATTCAGTACTTC. Its protein product is CASSLLQGPKNIQYF.

The chain carries TRBV6-1 and TRBJ1-1; tentative D call: TRBD1 (6 bases). Trimming cost V 2 bases and J 7 bases, with 8 bases left between them. Germline loops: CDR1 MNHNS, CDR2 SASEGT. The CDR3 sequence is 12 residues long. The CDR3, as DNA: TGTGCCAGCAGTGAAAAGGGACATGAAGCTTTCTTT. The encoded protein is CASSEKGHEAFF.

The chain employs TRBV27 and TRBJ2-7, with D perhaps matching TRBD2 (6 bases). Germline V CDR1 and CDR2: MNHEY, SMNVEV (reference sequence). The V end was cut by 2 bases, the J end by 4 bases, with 9 bases between. The CDR3 is made up of 13 amino acids. CDR3 in amino acids: CASSLERGYEQYF. DNA for the CDR3: TGTGCCAGCAGTTTAGAACGGGGGTACGAGCAGTACTTC.

This clone was detected only a few times. The V call is TRBV2, the J call TRBJ2-2, with 8 bases that match TRBD2. There are 16 residues in the CDR3. Unmatched junction bases numbered 8, after V lost 4 bases and J lost 4 bases. Germline V gene data show CDR1 as SNHLY and CDR2 as FYNNEI. The CDR3 sequence: CASSGISGGTTGELFF. Written as DNA, the CDR3 is TGTGCCAGCAGTGGGATAAGCGGGGGAACCACCGGGGAGCTGTTTTTT.

The V gene is TRBV19, the J gene TRBJ2-3, with TRBD1 identical over 8 bases. The ends lost 5 bases at V and 4 bases at J; junction bases unmatched: 8. Germline loops: CDR1 LNHDA, CDR2 SQIVND (reference sequence). CDR3 size: 15 residues. The DNA for the CDR3 is TGTGCCAGTAGTCCTCCGGGACAGGTCGCAGATACGCAGTATTTT. It codes for CASSPPGQVADTQYF.

The chain employs TRBV11-1 and TRBJ2-5; the D gene is possibly TRBD2 (7 bases). The CDR3 length is 16 residues. Germline V lookup: CDR1 SGHAT, CDR2 FQDESV (reference sequence). Trimming shortened V by 1 base and J by 4 bases, and 16 bases separated the two germline ends. The CDR3 DNA sequence: TGTGCCAGCAGCTTAGGCGGGGGCCAACAATTAGAGACCCAGTACTTC. It translates to CASSLGGGQQLETQYF.

This chain links TRBV15 with TRBJ1-3; tentatively, D is TRBD1 (5 bases). The germline V and J ends were trimmed by 1 base and 4 bases, with 17 bases remaining between them. The germline V gene encodes CDR1 LNHNV and CDR2 YYDKDF (reference sequence). The CDR3 has 17 amino acids. The CDR3 bases are TGTGCCACCAGCAGAGGTACAGGAGCCGGAATGGGAAACACCATATATTTT. As protein: CATSRGTGAGMGNTIYF.

This chain joins TRBV9 and TRBJ1-3; D may be TRBD1 (5 bases). Germline CDR1 reads SGDLS; CDR2 reads YYNGEE. Trimming left V 2 bases short and J 2 bases short, with 11 bases between. This CDR3 spans 15 amino acids. CDR3 bases: TGTGCCAGCAGCGTGGGTGGCAGGGCTGGAAACACCATATATTTT. Translation: CASSVGGRAGNTIYF.

This chain links TRBV5-1 with TRBJ2-7; 8 nucleotides match TRBD1. The V segment lost 3 bases and the J segment 2 bases; nucleotides outside the gene matches: 4. CDR1 SGHRS and CDR2 YFSETQ come from the germline V gene. The CDR3 extends over 14 amino acids. CDR3 in DNA: TGCGCCAGCAGCTGGGGACAGGCGACCTACGAGCAGTACTTC. This gives the protein CASSWGQATYEQYF.

V gene TRBV4-1 combines with J gene TRBJ1-5; no firm D call. The germline V gene has CDR1 MGHRA and CDR2 YSYEKL. The CDR3 runs to 15 residues. The V end lost 0 bases, the J end lost 6 bases, and 12 bases lay between the germline ends. CDR3 sequence reads: CASSQDKSRVQPQHF. The CDR3 DNA is TGCGCCAGCAGCCAAGATAAGTCGAGGGTTCAGCCCCAGCATTTT.

The chain joins TRBV7-2 to TRBJ1-1; D might be TRBD1 (6 bases). V was trimmed by 5 bases and J by 10 bases, leaving 14 bases between them. This CDR3 region has 12 residues. Per the germline V gene, CDR1 is SGHTA and CDR2 is FQGNSA. Here the CDR3 DNA reads TGTGCCAGCAGCCCCGACAGGATCGGAGCTTTCTTT. Translating gives CASSPDRIGAFF.

The V call is TRBV7-3, the J call TRBJ1-1, with 8 bases matching TRBD1. The germline CDR1 and CDR2 sequences are SGHTA and FQGTGA. This CDR3 has 13 residues. The V segment lost 7 bases and the J segment 4 bases; nucleotides outside the gene matches: 5. The CDR3 sequence: CASTNDRGTEAFF. The CDR3 coding sequence is TGTGCCAGCACCAACGACAGGGGCACTGAAGCTTTCTTT.

V and J are TRBV6-5 and TRBJ2-7; 8 nucleotides match TRBD2. CDR3 size: 16 residues. V shed 0 bases and J 0 bases; nucleotides not matched to a gene: 4. Germline V CDR1 and CDR2: MNHEY, SVGAGI. The CDR3 DNA sequence: TGTGCCAGCAGTTACTCGGGTAGCGGGGTCTCCTACGAGCAGTACTTC. It is translated as CASSYSGSGVSYEQYF.

The CDR3 region is CASSPRRRTGYNYGYTF. The CDR3 DNA is TGTGCCAGCAGCCCCCGCCGGCGGACAGGGTATAACTATGGCTACACCTTC. The chain employs TRBV5-4 and TRBJ1-2; 8 positions match TRBD1. Losses at the gene ends were 4 bases for V and 1 base for J; bases not matched to a gene: 12. This CDR3 has 17 residues. Germline CDR1 and CDR2: SGHNT and YYREEE (reference sequence).

CDR3 DNA sequence: TGTGCCGGAGGGACGGCCCTCCACTTT. This translates into CAGGTALHF. The chain recombines TRBV19 with TRBJ1-6; possibly TRBD1 for D (5 bases). With 11 bases removed from V and 14 bases from J, the gap between germline ends came to 10 bases. Germline CDR1 is LNHDA and CDR2 is SQIVND (reference sequence). This CDR3 contains 9 residues.

This clone was counted a few times. The chain uses TRBV7-6 and TRBJ2-1, with 7 bases lining up with TRBD2. The CDR3 runs to 17 residues. Unmatched junction bases numbered 12, after V lost 5 bases and J lost 2 bases. The germline V gene encodes CDR1 SGHVS and CDR2 FNYEAQ. In DNA, the CDR3 is TGTGCCAGCAGCCCCGGGAGCGGGGCTGCCGCCTACAATGAGCAGTTCTTC. It yields the protein CASSPGSGAAAYNEQFF.